This T cell receptor beta chain was observed in a study of OX40 agonist ivuxolimab in advanced cancers. Notes on the research overall: Ivuxolimab, which targeted the costimulatory receptor OX40 (CD134), was an agonistic, fully human IgG2 monoclonal antibody. The paper reports the monotherapy dose-escalation portion (N of about 56 patients) of the phase I ivuxolimab trial. Patients were allowed to have had prior anti-PD-1, anti-PD-L1 or anti-CTLA-4 therapy, and approximately 40% of the dose-escalation patients had been treated with checkpoint inhibitors. Among the roughly 50 dose-escalation patients, around 19 had hepatocellular carcinoma, 15 or so melanoma, 9 renal cell carcinoma and 9 head and neck cancer. A male proportion of 82.7% and a mean age of 60 years, ranging from roughly 20 to 80, were recorded for the dose-escalation cohort. Intravenous ivuxolimab was administered to patients every 2 weeks at six dose levels: 0.01, 0.1, 0.3, 1.5, 3 and 10 mg/kg. The point of sequencing TCRbeta in the periphery was to test whether ivuxolimab changed TCR sequence diversity and drove clonal T-cell expansion. Partial responses occurred in three dose-escalation patients: two with cutaneous melanoma and one with hepatocellular carcinoma. The full study reports these points: Low levels of normalized T-cell clonal expansion were also seen in some patients who did not respond. Antigen specificity was not determined for the clonally expanded peripheral T cells. After ivuxolimab, more expanded clones were found on average in CD8+ T cells than in CD4+ T cells. Clonal expansion of both CD4+ and CD8+ blood T cells was observed from baseline to week 6 at doses 0.1 to 3.0 mg/kg. In the 0.1-3.0 mg/kg groups, partial responders were among the patients with the lowest normalized peripheral clonal expansion, particularly in CD8+ T cells.

A note on this clone: No cognate antigen has been identified for it. Base quality data are lacking; no much larger clone is found one base away.

For CDR1 and CDR2, the germline V gene (reference sequence) lists LNHDA and SQIVND. Trimming removed 6 bases from V and 0 bases from J, leaving 12 bases between the germline ends. The CDR3, cysteine through phenylalanine, is 15 amino acids long. CDR3 DNA only is kept here, 45 bases in frame from base 1. For sequencing of the TCRbeta CDR3 region, genomic DNA was extracted from the sorted cells. The immunoSEQ Assay was used to sequence the TCRbeta CDR3 regions. The table was pulled from immuneACCESS by TCRdb, which kept in-frame rearrangements only. Such tables lose some clones; where checked, under half of the loss comes from unresolved V genes, and the rest has no known cause. Here the sample has 35,000 to 45,000 clones; around 89% occur a single time. The top ten constitute 4% to 5% of the sample. Patients with autoimmune disease history or receiving systemic immunosuppression were excluded from the trial. In every dose cohort, peripheral blood was drawn for TCR sequencing at baseline, cycle 4 day 1, and cycle 7 day 1. The samples were drawn from a first-in-human, open-label, multicenter phase I dose-escalation trial of ivuxolimab. Adults with locally advanced or metastatic head and neck squamous cell, hepatocellular, melanoma or renal cell carcinoma were enrolled in the trial. Before TCR sequencing, CD4+ T cells and CD8+ T cells from peripheral blood were sorted into separate populations.

This TCR was recovered from an adult with an advanced solid tumor such as melanoma, head and neck, liver or kidney cancer. The rearrangement combines TRBV19 with TRBJ1-3; 6 matching bases give a weak D call of TRBD1. Sequences were derived from CD4+ or CD8+ T cells sorted from blood, sampled in a trial of the OX40 agonist ivuxolimab. The CDR3 in this case is CASRTDRDSGNTIYF. The DNA sequence reads TGTGCCAGTAGGACGGACAGAGACTCTGGAAACACCATATATTTT.